This passage covers 22 T cell receptor beta chains from one sample sequenced in a study of vaccination and CD4 T cells after COVID-19. The Oncomine TCR Beta short-read assay was applied to DNA of cultured CD4+ T cells. TCRdb re-derived calls from the PCR reads in MiXCR, one entry per CDR3 protein. The data contain more than 15,000 distinct CDR3 sequences, 47% of them singletons. Treatment reported: roughly ten-day PBMC culture with coronavirus spike peptide pools or control peptides (ViraFEST assay). Their target antigens are unknown. The sample comprised cultured CD4+ T cells from blood. The origin of the receptors is a human donor with COVID-19.

This chain joins TRBV19 and TRBJ1-4; 7 bases align to TRBD1. J lost 5 bases, V lost 4 bases, and 7 bases had no gene match. Per the germline V gene, CDR1 is LNHDA and CDR2 is SQIVND (reference sequence). The CDR3 consists of 15 residues. The CDR3 DNA reads as TGTGCCAGTAGTAGACCCCGACAGGGAAATGAAAAACTGTTTTTT. This sequence encodes CASSRPRQGNEKLFF.

This chain links TRBV24-1 with TRBJ1-1; D ambiguous. Trimming cost V 3 bases and J 1 base, with 5 bases left between them. The CDR3 covers 13 residues. Germline CDR1 reads KGHDR; CDR2 reads SFDVKD. The CDR3 reads CATSDRANTEAFF. In DNA form, the CDR3 reads TGTGCCACCAGTGATCGAGCGAACACTGAAGCTTTCTTT.

This sequence joins TRBV7-2 and TRBJ2-3; tentative D call: TRBD2 (6 bases). The CDR3 has 14 amino acids. CDR1 and CDR2 from the germline V gene are SGHTA and FQGNSA. V was pared by 4 bases and J by 8 bases, with 16 bases between. This CDR3 reads CASSSRGAGGTQYF. CDR3 bases: TGTGCCAGCAGCTCCCGCGGGGCGGGTGGTACGCAGTATTTT. The complete variable domain, with remaining parts taken from reference TRBV7-2 and TRBJ2-3, reads GAGVSQSPSNKVTEKGKDVELRCDPISGHTALYWYRQSLGQGLEFLIYFQGNSAPDKSGLPSDRFSAERTGGSVSTLTIQRTQQEDSAVYLCASSSRGAGGTQYFGPGTRLTVL.

The rearrangement joins TRBV6-1 to TRBJ1-4; TRBD1 agrees at 8 bases. CDR3 length: 13 amino acids. Germline V CDR1 and CDR2: MNHNS, SASEGT. Germline trimming cut 8 bases from V and 7 bases from J; bases unmatched to any gene: 6. The CDR3 protein is CASENRGGEKLFF. The CDR3 coding sequence is TGTGCCAGCGAAAACAGGGGGGGTGAAAAACTGTTTTTT.

V gene TRBV18 combines with J gene TRBJ2-1; a weak D match, TRBD2 (6 bases). The V and J ends lost 0 bases and 12 bases respectively, with 15 bases between them. Germline loops: CDR1 KGHSH, CDR2 LQKENI. The CDR3 covers 14 residues. CDR3 sequence (DNA): TGTGCCAGCTCACCACCGTCCTCGGCGGAGGGGCAGTTCTTC. Protein sequence: CASSPPSSAEGQFF.

V is TRBV5-4 and J is TRBJ1-2; the D is unclear. V was clipped by 1 base and J by 8 bases, with 18 bases between them. The CDR3 is 15 amino acids. Germline V gene sequence: CDR1 SGHNT, CDR2 YYREEE (reference sequence). The DNA for the CDR3 is TGTGCCAGCAGCTTGTTAGTTTCTAGGGTCGAGGGCTACACCTTC. Amino acids: CASSLLVSRVEGYTF.

The chain combines TRBV5-4 with TRBJ2-4; 9 bases agree with TRBD1. V dropped 4 bases and J dropped 4; count of bases not matched to a gene: 6. The CDR3 is made up of 15 amino acids. Germline CDR1 and CDR2: SGHNT and YYREEE (reference sequence). The chain's CDR3 is CASSPDGTGKNIQYF. The CDR3 nucleotides are TGTGCCAGCAGCCCGGACGGGACAGGGAAAAACATTCAGTACTTC.

There are a few counts of this clonotype. The J gene is TRBJ1-3, the V gene TRBV6-5, with D hard to call. The CDR3 totals 17 residues. V dropped 0 bases and J dropped 0 bases, with 12 bases sitting between them. In germline, CDR1 is MNHEY, CDR2 SVGAGI. CDR3 loop: CASSYSPARPSGNTIYF. Here the CDR3 DNA reads TGTGCCAGCAGTTACTCCCCGGCCCGTCCCTCTGGAAACACCATATATTTT.

This clonotype was seen only a few times. The chain has TRBV6-2 or TRBV6-3 and TRBJ2-4; D might be TRBD1 (6 bases). The CDR3 length is 13 residues. CDR1 is MNHEY and CDR2 is SVGEGT in the germline V gene. V dropped 2 bases and J dropped 6 bases, with 8 bases sitting between them. The CDR3 DNA reads TGTGCCAGCAGTTACGTCAGGGGAAACATTCAGTACTTC. This gives the protein CASSYVRGNIQYF.

The V call is TRBV28, the J call TRBJ1-2, with 9 bases matching TRBD1. CDR3 length: 16 residues. Germline V gene sequence: CDR1 MDHEN, CDR2 SYDVKM. The ends lost 5 bases at V and 0 bases at J; junction bases unmatched: 7. The CDR3 is CASSLIDRGANYGYTF. CDR3 coding DNA: TGTGCCAGCAGTCTAATCGACAGGGGGGCTAACTATGGCTACACCTTC.

The V and J genes are TRBV6-1 and TRBJ2-5, with a weak D call TRBD1 (7 bases). Trimming took off 6 bases at V and 4 bases at J, with 18 bases between the two ends. Per the germline V gene, CDR1 is MNHNS and CDR2 is SASEGT. There are 15 residues in the CDR3. This chain's CDR3 is CASSPGDSGIETQYF. CDR3 coding DNA: TGTGCCAGCAGCCCGGGGGACAGTGGAATAGAGACCCAGTACTTC.

The rearrangement links TRBV6-1 to TRBJ1-2; D remains unclear. CDR1 and CDR2 (germline): MNHNS, SASEGT. The V end lost 7 bases, the J end lost 3 bases, and 15 bases lay between the germline ends. The CDR3 length is 14 residues. In nucleotides, the CDR3 is TGTGCCAGCACCCCGGGATATAAGGACTATGGCTACACCTTC. Translating it yields CASTPGYKDYGYTF.

The gene calls are TRBV21-1 and TRBJ1-1; the DNA was not used to check the table's D call, TRBD1. TRBV21-1 constitutes a pseudogene. The CDR3 has 15 residues. This CDR3 reads CASSKVNRENTEAFF. In DNA, the CDR3 is TGTGCCAGCAGCAAAGTTAACAGGGAGAACACTGAAGCTTTCTTT.

The chain has TRBV28 and TRBJ2-3, with 12 bases matching TRBD1. Germline trimming cut 6 bases from V and 4 bases from J; bases unmatched to any gene: 5. Germline V gene sequence: CDR1 MDHEN, CDR2 SYDVKM. The CDR3 is 15 residues long. The CDR3 DNA follows: TGTGCCAGCAGCCCGGGACAGGGGGCACCAGATACGCAGTATTTT. This encodes CASSPGQGAPDTQYF.

The chain uses TRBV15 and TRBJ2-1, with 13 bases identical to TRBD2. After removal of 1 base from V and 7 bases from J, the junction contained 4 bases not matched to a gene. The CDR3 spans 16 residues. CDR1 and CDR2 (germline): LNHNV, YYDKDF (reference sequence). CDR3 region: CATSRGTSGGANEQFF. In nucleotides, the CDR3 is TGTGCCACCAGCAGAGGCACTAGCGGGGGGGCGAATGAGCAGTTCTTC.

This clonotype was detected only a few times. The chain combines TRBV6-1 with TRBJ2-2; D is unresolved. V was shortened by 7 bases and J by 5 bases, with 8 bases between the two germline ends. This CDR3 has 12 residues. Per the germline V gene, CDR1 is MNHNS and CDR2 is SASEGT. The CDR3 here is CASIEETGELFF. The CDR3 nucleotides are TGTGCCAGCATCGAAGAGACCGGGGAGCTGTTTTTT.

This rearrangement joins TRBV28 to TRBJ1-5; 9 nucleotides match TRBD1. CDR3 length equals 17 residues. J was trimmed by 1 base and V by 6 bases; bases with no gene match: 10. Germline CDR1 and CDR2: MDHEN and SYDVKM. The CDR3 nucleotides are TGTGCCAGCAGCCACCTACAGGGGGCAGGGAGCAATCAGCCCCAGCATTTT. Translation gives CASSHLQGAGSNQPQHF.

The chain recombines TRBV11-3 with TRBJ2-2; D not resolved. Germline values: CDR1 SGHNT, CDR2 YENEEA. Trimming left V 0 bases short and J 6 bases short, with 14 bases between. CDR3 length: 16 residues. This chain's CDR3 is CASSLDPNLRSGELFF. In nucleotides, the CDR3 is TGTGCCAGCAGCTTAGACCCCAATTTGAGGTCCGGGGAGCTGTTTTTT.

V and J are TRBV20-1 and TRBJ1-6; 8 bases line up with TRBD1. This CDR3 spans 14 amino acids. V gave up 5 bases and J gave up 6 bases; unmatched junction bases: 6. The germline gives CDR1 DFQATT, CDR2 SNEGSKA (reference sequence). CDR3 bases: TGCAGTGCTTCCCAGGGGGCAAGTAATTCACCCCTCCACTTT. This gives the protein CSASQGASNSPLHF.

The gene calls are TRBV6-1 and TRBJ1-5; TRBD1 might be the D (6 bases). Germline CDR1 reads MNHNS; CDR2 reads SASEGT. V gave up 8 bases and J gave up 1 base, with 9 bases separating them. This CDR3 spans 13 amino acids. The CDR3 nucleotides are TGTGCCAGCTTTAGGGGGAGCAATCAGCCCCAGCATTTT. Translating it yields CASFRGSNQPQHF.

The chain joins TRBV20-1 to TRBJ1-3; D gene unclear. Per germline, CDR1 DFQATT and CDR2 SNEGSKA (reference sequence). The CDR3 runs to 14 residues. Trimming cost V 5 bases and J 0 bases, with 11 bases left between them. CDR3 sequence (DNA): TGCAGTGCTGGACCCTCGACCTCTGGAAACACCATATATTTT. Protein sequence: CSAGPSTSGNTIYF.

The chain carries TRBV10-3 and TRBJ2-2; TRBD1 matches 8 bases. Germline V gene sequence: CDR1 ENHRY, CDR2 SYGVKD. The V and J ends lost 6 bases and 3 bases, in that order; junction bases with no gene match: 6. The CDR3 totals 15 residues. CDR3 region: CAISLDRADTGELFF. DNA for the CDR3: TGTGCCATCAGCTTGGACAGGGCGGACACCGGGGAGCTGTTTTTT.